One T cell receptor (beta chain) is described in this entry. The source of the sample is a study of blood T cell repertoires in COVID-19. Study-wide context: Samples representing acute and convalescent COVID-19 were sourced from the United States, Italy and Spain. The cDNA or gDNA used as material had been derived from T cells, B-cell-depleted T cells, or PBMCs.

Assay used: immunoSEQ multiplex PCR; TCRdb lists only in-frame clones, some missing. The table includes hundreds of thousands of clones, around 89% detected once. Clinical histories supplied by participants themselves formed the basis of cohort assignment. Two consecutive negative NP/OP PCR tests, clearance, or resolved symptoms defined Cohort 3 recovery. The sequence came from a man aged 30-40 years who had recovered from COVID-19. Source material: PBMCs or T cells enriched from blood (not recorded which).

The CDR3 protein is CASSWGTGDSRNQPQHF. In nucleotides, the CDR3 is TGTGCCAGCAGTTGGGGGACAGGGGATAGTCGCAATCAGCCCCAGCATTTT. V usage is TRBV5-6 and J usage is TRBJ1-5, with 10 nucleotides matching TRBD1. Per the germline V gene, CDR1 is SGHDT and CDR2 is YYEEEE. The J segment lost 2 bases and the V segment lost 5 bases, leaving 10 bases of the junction unmatched. CDR3 length equals 17 residues.